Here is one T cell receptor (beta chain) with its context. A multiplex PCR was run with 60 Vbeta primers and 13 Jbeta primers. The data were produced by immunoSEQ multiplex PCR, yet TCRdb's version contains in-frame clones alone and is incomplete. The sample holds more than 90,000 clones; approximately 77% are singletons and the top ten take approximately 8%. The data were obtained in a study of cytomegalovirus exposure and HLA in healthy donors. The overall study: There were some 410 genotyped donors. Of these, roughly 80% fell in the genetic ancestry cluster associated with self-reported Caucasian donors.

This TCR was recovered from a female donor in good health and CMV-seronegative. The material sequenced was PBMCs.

DNA of the CDR3: TGTGCCAGCAGTTTAGACAGGGAGTATGGCTACACCTTC. It is translated as CASSLDREYGYTF. The chain joins TRBV6-1 to TRBJ1-2; 7 bases fit TRBD1. Germline CDR1 MNHNS, CDR2 SASEGT. The CDR3 covers 13 residues. With V trimmed by 5 bases and J by 5 bases, 5 bases remained unmatched.